The sequence of this TCR beta chain was determined in a study of OX40 agonist ivuxolimab in advanced cancers. Study information: Participants averaged about 66 years of age (range about 23 to 80) and were around 85% male. Whole-study findings and limits: What antigens the expanded peripheral T cells recognized was never established.

Worth noting for this clone: Its target is not known.

Germline values: CDR1 MNHEY, CDR2 SMNVEV (reference sequence). With 7 bases clipped from V and 4 bases from J, the junction kept 4 bases outside the gene matches. The CDR3 is 13 residues long. Libraries were prepared by immunoSEQ multiplex PCR; TCRdb keeps only in-frame clonotypes and omits some of them. Altogether 70,000 or so clones are present, about 84% being singletons, with the ten largest covering roughly a tenth. Sampling times: baseline, cycle 4 day 1, cycle 7 day 1. This clonotype was obtained from an adult with an advanced solid tumor such as melanoma, head and neck, liver or kidney cancer. Sequenced here: CD4+ or CD8+ T cells sorted from blood, sampled in a trial of the OX40 agonist ivuxolimab. This chain links TRBV27 with TRBJ1-2; 9 nucleotides match TRBD1. CDR3 residues: CASNAGQGYGYTF. Here the CDR3 DNA reads TGTGCCAGCAACGCGGGACAGGGCTATGGCTACACCTTC.